A single sample is the source of the 19 T cell receptor beta chains below, sequenced in a study of shared clonotypes between healthy human individuals. Clones were read by immunoSEQ multiplex PCR, and TCRdb kept only the in-frame ones, dropping some. Of millions of clones detected, more than 85% appear once; the ten largest clones hold 0.39%. The sequencing sample was made of naive CD4+ T cells from PBMCs. Subset of the sample: CD45RA+ positively selected. These receptors originate from a young man in good health. Some clones in this sample may be carry-over from other donors' samples.

The chain couples TRBV5-1 to TRBJ2-2; TRBD1 or TRBD2 may be the D gene (5 bases each). Trimming took off 4 bases at V and 6 bases at J, with 22 bases between the two ends. Germline loops: CDR1 SGHRS, CDR2 YFSETQ. The CDR3 extends over 17 amino acids. In nucleotides, the CDR3 is TGCGCCAGCAGCCGAGCTCCGGGACGAGACTTGGCCGGGGAGCTGTTTTTT. Amino acids: CASSRAPGRDLAGELFF.

The chain links TRBV29-1 to TRBJ2-2; D is unresolved. This CDR3 comprises 14 residues. Germline V CDR1 and CDR2: SQVTM, ANQGSEA. The V end lost 4 bases, the J end lost 0 bases, and 9 bases lay between the germline ends. The CDR3 sequence is CSVATFANTGELFF. CDR3 DNA sequence: TGCAGCGTTGCCACGTTCGCGAACACCGGGGAGCTGTTTTTT.

This sequence joins TRBV10-2 and TRBJ2-7; 7 bases fit TRBD1. Trimming cost V 5 bases and J 3 bases; bases outside gene matches: 7. This CDR3 contains 14 residues. CDR1 and CDR2 (germline): WSHSY, SAAADI. CDR3 sequence: CASSLGQLNYEQYF. The CDR3 nucleotides read TGCGCCAGCAGTCTGGGACAGCTCAACTACGAGCAGTACTTC.

V usage is TRBV28 and J usage is TRBJ1-1; a weak D match, TRBD1 (6 bases). V was trimmed by 5 bases and J by 8 bases, leaving 18 bases between them. The CDR3 is 14 residues long. CDR1 and CDR2 from the germline V gene are MDHEN and SYDVKM. The CDR3 loop reads CASSPQIDDREAFF. The DNA for the CDR3 is TGTGCCAGCAGTCCCCAAATCGATGACAGGGAAGCTTTCTTT.

The chain uses TRBV2 and TRBJ2-1; 8 bases map to TRBD2. The CDR3 is made up of 12 amino acids. The V segment lost 6 bases and the J segment 7 bases; nucleotides outside the gene matches: 2. Looked up from germline, CDR1 is SNHLY and CDR2 is FYNNEI. CDR3 residues: CASRGLGNEQFF. CDR3 DNA: TGTGCCAGCAGGGGACTAGGAAATGAGCAGTTCTTC.

CDR3 region: CASSLTPVGQINQPQHF. Here the CDR3 DNA reads TGCGCCAGCAGCTTGACGCCCGTGGGGCAAATTAATCAGCCCCAGCATTTT. This sequence joins TRBV5-1 and TRBJ1-5; possible D gene TRBD1, 5 bases. The CDR3 has 17 amino acids. The germline V and J ends were trimmed by 1 base and 4 bases, with 18 bases remaining between them. Germline values: CDR1 SGHRS, CDR2 YFSETQ.

This chain links TRBV5-1 with TRBJ1-4, with D hard to call. Per the germline V gene, CDR1 is SGHRS and CDR2 is YFSETQ. The germline V and J ends were trimmed by 1 base and 4 bases, with 14 bases remaining between them. The CDR3 totals 16 residues. CDR3 DNA sequence: TGCGCCAGCAGCTTGCGGCCCAATCCCCTTAATGAAAAACTGTTTTTT. Protein sequence: CASSLRPNPLNEKLFF.

The chain links TRBV5-1 to TRBJ2-7; 7 bases fit TRBD2. The ends lost 4 bases at V and 2 bases at J; junction bases unmatched: 12. Germline values: CDR1 SGHRS, CDR2 YFSETQ. The CDR3 is 16 amino acids. The CDR3 loop reads CASSGLGLAVAYEQYF. The CDR3 nucleotides are TGCGCCAGCAGCGGCCTAGGTCTAGCGGTTGCCTACGAGCAGTACTTC.

V gene TRBV6-6 combines with J gene TRBJ1-1, with D maybe TRBD1 (6 bases). This CDR3 spans 16 amino acids. CDR1 is MNHNY, CDR2 SVGAGI, per germline (reference sequence). V lost 8 bases and J 1 base, leaving 20 bases between the germline ends. Here the CDR3 reads CASGLNGQTGNTEAFF. The DNA for the CDR3 is TGTGCCAGCGGGCTTAACGGCCAGACAGGGAACACTGAAGCTTTCTTT.

This chain links TRBV7-9 with TRBJ2-3, with 15 bases lining up with TRBD2. Germline V gives CDR1 SEHNR, CDR2 FQNEAQ (reference sequence). The CDR3 totals 17 residues. V dropped 6 bases and J dropped 4; count of bases not matched to a gene: 8. CDR3 loop: CASRPGLAGGVADTQYF. The CDR3 region has the DNA TGTGCCAGCAGACCGGGACTAGCGGGAGGTGTGGCAGATACGCAGTATTTT.

On this clone itself: Different DNA sequences within this sample yield the same CDR3. V is TRBV5-1 and J is TRBJ1-2; 11 bases align to TRBD1. The CDR3 spans 17 residues. J was trimmed by 3 bases and V by 2 bases; bases with no gene match: 9. The germline V gene encodes CDR1 SGHRS and CDR2 YFSETQ. This CDR3 reads CASSLTGTGGSHYGYTF. DNA for the CDR3: TGCGCCAGCAGCTTAACCGGGACAGGGGGGTCGCACTATGGCTACACCTTC.

This chain links TRBV28 with TRBJ1-4; D is perhaps TRBD1 (6 bases). CDR3 size: 13 residues. The germline V and J ends were trimmed by 10 bases and 7 bases, with 16 bases remaining between them. CDR1 MDHEN and CDR2 SYDVKM come from the germline V gene. The CDR3 spells CATKQGAFEKLFF. In DNA, the CDR3 is TGTGCCACCAAACAGGGTGCTTTTGAAAAACTGTTTTTT.

V usage is TRBV9 and J usage is TRBJ1-5, with D unclear. Germline loops: CDR1 SGDLS, CDR2 YYNGEE. The CDR3 length is 16 residues. Deletions cut 0 bases from V and 0 bases from J, with 10 bases between. CDR3 nucleotides: TGTGCCAGCAGCGTAGGGGCAGAATATAGCAATCAGCCCCAGCATTTT. It encodes CASSVGAEYSNQPQHF.

The genes are TRBV10-3 and TRBJ2-7; tentatively, D is TRBD2 (6 bases). The CDR3 length is 12 residues. Germline CDR1 ENHRY, CDR2 SYGVKD. V was cut by 10 bases and J by 5 bases, with 15 bases left in between. The CDR3 here is CATRPGVDEQYF. CDR3 bases: TGTGCCACCCGCCCGGGAGTCGACGAGCAGTACTTC.

The CDR3: CASRTIAGGNTGELFF. In DNA form, the CDR3 reads TGTGCCAGCAGGACAATAGCGGGAGGAAACACCGGGGAGCTGTTTTTT. This chain connects TRBV28 to TRBJ2-2, with 10 bases aligning to TRBD2. J gave up 2 bases and V 6 bases, and 6 bases lay outside the gene matches. Germline values: CDR1 MDHEN, CDR2 SYDVKM. The CDR3 totals 16 residues. The variable domain in full, with the rest retrieved from reference TRBV28 and TRBJ2-2, is DVKVTQSSRYLVKRTGEKVFLECVQDMDHENMFWYRQDPGLGLRLIYFSYDVKMKEKGDIPEGYSVSREKKERFSLILESASTNQTSMYLCASRTIAGGNTGELFFGEGSRLTVL.

The chain couples TRBV4-1 to TRBJ1-6; D is possibly TRBD1 (5 bases). V lost 1 base and J 15 bases, leaving 19 bases between the germline ends. Germline assignment: CDR1 MGHRA and CDR2 YSYEKL. This CDR3 contains 15 residues. The DNA for the CDR3 is TGCGCCAGCAGCCAAGTTCCCCCTGCTGGGGGACTCCTCCACTTT. It is translated as CASSQVPPAGGLLHF.

The V gene is TRBV5-1, the J gene TRBJ1-5; maybe TRBD1 (6 bases). Germline loops: CDR1 SGHRS, CDR2 YFSETQ. The V gene lost 4 bases and the J gene lost 3 bases, with 11 bases spanning the gap. The CDR3 extends over 14 amino acids. CDR3: CASSRGGPNQPQHF. The CDR3 bases are TGCGCCAGCAGCCGGGGGGGCCCCAATCAGCCCCAGCATTTT.

This clone was observed once. The V and J genes are TRBV15 and TRBJ2-4, with D possibly TRBD1 on 5 matching bases. CDR1 is LNHNV, CDR2 YYDKDF, per germline (reference sequence). The CDR3 has 14 amino acids. Trimming shortened V by 0 bases and J by 8 bases, and 11 bases separated the two germline ends. The CDR3, as DNA: TGTGCCACCAGCAGAGAGGTTGGGGCGGACATTCAGTACTTC. This encodes CATSREVGADIQYF.

The chain is built from TRBV7-3 and TRBJ2-3, with D tentatively TRBD2 (5 bases). V shed 2 bases and J shed 0 bases, with 9 bases lying between them. Germline lookup yields CDR1 SGHTA and CDR2 FQGTGA. The CDR3 loop spans 15 amino acids. CDR3 loop: CASSLAGYSTDTQYF. The CDR3 nucleotides are TGTGCCAGCAGCTTAGCGGGTTATAGCACAGATACGCAGTATTTT.